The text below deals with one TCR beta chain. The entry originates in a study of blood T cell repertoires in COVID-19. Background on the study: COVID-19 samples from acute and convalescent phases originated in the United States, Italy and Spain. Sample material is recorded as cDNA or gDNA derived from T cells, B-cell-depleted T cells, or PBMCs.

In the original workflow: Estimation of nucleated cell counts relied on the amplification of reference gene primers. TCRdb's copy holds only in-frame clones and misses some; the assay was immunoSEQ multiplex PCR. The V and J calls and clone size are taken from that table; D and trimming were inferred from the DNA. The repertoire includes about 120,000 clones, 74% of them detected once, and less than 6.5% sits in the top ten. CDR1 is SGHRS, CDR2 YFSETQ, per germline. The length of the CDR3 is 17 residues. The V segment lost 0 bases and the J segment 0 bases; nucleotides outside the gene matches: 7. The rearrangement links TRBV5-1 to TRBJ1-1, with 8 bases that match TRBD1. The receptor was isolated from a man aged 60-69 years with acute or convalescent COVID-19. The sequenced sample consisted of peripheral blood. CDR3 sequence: CASSLAGQGRLNTEAFF. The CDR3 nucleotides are TGCGCCAGCAGCTTGGCTGGACAGGGAAGGTTGAACACTGAAGCTTTCTTT.